This is a list of T cell receptor beta chains from one sample in a study of regulatory T cells in long-lasting Graves disease. In TCRdb, the multiplex PCR reads were re-called with MiXCR into one record per CDR3 protein. The table lists about 300,000 distinct CDR3 sequences, around 21% of them singletons, with 45% to 70% in the top ten. The sequenced sample was peripheral blood mononuclear cells (PBMCs), obtained when the disease was refractory, from a patient treated with antithyroid drugs. All receptors derive from a female donor with Graves disease. Each CDR3 is given with its conserved first and last residue. Fields, in order: V gene, clone size, J gene, D gene, CDR3 protein, CDR3 DNA. The D gene is left open where the match is weak. Size values are once, few and many counts, or a class for expanded clones, and some rows have none.

v_gene: TRBV27; abundance: many; j_gene: TRBJ2-2; d_gene: .; CDR3aa: CASSLGVTGELFF; CDR3nt: TGTGCCAGCAGTTTAGGGGTAACCGGGGAGCTGTTTTTT
v_gene: TRBV15; abundance: .; j_gene: TRBJ2-1; d_gene: .; CDR3aa: CATSRLAEQFF; CDR3nt: TGTGCCACCAGCAGACTAGCAGAGCAGTTCTTC
v_gene: TRBV20-1; abundance: .; j_gene: TRBJ2-7; d_gene: .; CDR3aa: CSAKRPHLSSYEQYF; CDR3nt: TGCAGTGCTAAGCGGCCCCACCTCAGCTCCTACGAGCAGTACTTC
v_gene: TRBV5-4; abundance: .; j_gene: TRBJ2-5; d_gene: TRBD1; CDR3aa: CASSPSGTGMVSETQYF; CDR3nt: TGTGCCAGCAGCCCGTCCGGGACAGGGATGGTTTCGGAGACCCAGTACTTC
v_gene: TRBV28; abundance: many; j_gene: TRBJ2-5; d_gene: TRBD2; CDR3aa: CASTQLAGGSETQYF; CDR3nt: TGTGCCAGCACTCAACTAGCGGGAGGTTCAGAGACCCAGTACTTC
v_gene: TRBV4-1; abundance: .; j_gene: TRBJ2-7; d_gene: .; CDR3aa: CASSQVHDSYEQYF; CDR3nt: TGCGCCAGCAGCCAAGTTCACGACTCCTACGAGCAGTACTTC
v_gene: TRBV15; abundance: many; j_gene: TRBJ1-4; d_gene: TRBD1; CDR3aa: CATSRDPDREKLFF; CDR3nt: TGTGCCACCAGCAGAGATCCGGACAGGGAAAAACTGTTTTTT
v_gene: TRBV28; abundance: many; j_gene: TRBJ2-4; d_gene: .; CDR3aa: CASSFGMGNIQYF; CDR3nt: TGTGCCAGCAGTTTTGGTATGGGAAACATTCAGTACTTC
v_gene: TRBV7-6; abundance: .; j_gene: TRBJ2-5; d_gene: TRBD2; CDR3aa: CASSLLADETQYF; CDR3nt: TGTGCCAGCAGCTTACTAGCGGATGAGACCCAGTACTTC
v_gene: TRBV19; abundance: .; j_gene: TRBJ2-2; d_gene: TRBD1; CDR3aa: CVSSIDPRSWTGNTGELFF; CDR3nt: TGTGTCAGTAGTATAGACCCCCGGAGCTGGACAGGGAACACCGGGGAGCTGTTTTTT
v_gene: TRBV20-1; abundance: .; j_gene: TRBJ1-2; d_gene: .; CDR3aa: CSASPNRISNYGYTF; CDR3nt: TGCAGTGCTTCCCCAAACCGGATTTCTAACTATGGCTACACCTTC
v_gene: TRBV18; abundance: few; j_gene: TRBJ1-1; d_gene: TRBD1; CDR3aa: CASSPTGRGTEAFF; CDR3nt: TGTGCCAGCTCACCGACAGGGAGAGGCACTGAAGCTTTCTTT
v_gene: TRBV18; abundance: many; j_gene: TRBJ1-1; d_gene: .; CDR3aa: CASSPSELNRKNTEAFF; CDR3nt: TGTGCCAGCTCACCATCTGAGTTGAACAGGAAGAACACTGAAGCTTTCTTT
v_gene: TRBV12-3/TRBV12-4; abundance: many; j_gene: TRBJ2-5; d_gene: .; CDR3aa: CASSTQASQETQYF; CDR3nt: TGTGCCAGCAGTACACAGGCTTCCCAAGAGACCCAGTACTTC
v_gene: TRBV4-3; abundance: few; j_gene: TRBJ2-5; d_gene: .; CDR3aa: CASSQEVGWSETQYF; CDR3nt: TGCGCCAGCAGCCAAGAAGTGGGTTGGTCCGAGACCCAGTACTTC
v_gene: TRBV20-1; abundance: once; j_gene: TRBJ2-7; d_gene: TRBD2; CDR3aa: CSARDRGLVYYEQYF; CDR3nt: TGCAGTGCTAGAGATCGGGGACTAGTATACTACGAGCAGTACTTC
v_gene: TRBV7-2; abundance: few; j_gene: TRBJ2-7; d_gene: .; CDR3aa: CASSFSRSDSYEQYF; CDR3nt: TGTGCCAGCAGCTTCTCCAGGTCCGACTCCTACGAGCAGTACTTC
v_gene: TRBV7-9; abundance: few; j_gene: TRBJ2-2; d_gene: .; CDR3aa: CASSLVSAHFTGELFF; CDR3nt: TGTGCCAGCAGCTTAGTTAGCGCCCATTTCACCGGGGAGCTGTTTTTT
v_gene: TRBV3-1; abundance: .; j_gene: TRBJ2-1; d_gene: .; CDR3aa: CASSHDSYSYNEQFF; CDR3nt: TGTGCCAGCAGCCATGACAGCTACTCCTACAATGAGCAGTTCTTC
v_gene: TRBV28; abundance: many; j_gene: TRBJ2-7; d_gene: TRBD1; CDR3aa: CASSLSVVDLQTGEGYEQYF; CDR3nt: TGTGCCAGCAGTTTGAGTGTTGTGGACCTCCAGACAGGGGAAGGCTACGAGCAGTACTTC
v_gene: TRBV19; abundance: .; j_gene: TRBJ2-7; d_gene: .; CDR3aa: CASSIEGAAASYEQYF; CDR3nt: TGTGCCAGTAGTATAGAAGGTGCGGCCGCCTCCTACGAGCAGTACTTC